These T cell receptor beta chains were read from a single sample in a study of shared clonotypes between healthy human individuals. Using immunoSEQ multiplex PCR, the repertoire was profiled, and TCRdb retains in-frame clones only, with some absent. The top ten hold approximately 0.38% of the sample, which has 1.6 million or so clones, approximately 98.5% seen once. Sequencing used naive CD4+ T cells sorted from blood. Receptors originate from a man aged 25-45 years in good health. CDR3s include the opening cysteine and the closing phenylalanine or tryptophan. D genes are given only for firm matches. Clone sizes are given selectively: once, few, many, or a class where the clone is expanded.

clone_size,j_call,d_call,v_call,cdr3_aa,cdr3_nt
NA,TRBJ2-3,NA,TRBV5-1,CASSLRQSSTDTQYF,TGCGCCAGCAGCTTGAGGCAGTCTAGCACAGATACGCAGTATTTT
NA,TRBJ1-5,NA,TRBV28,CASSLEGTQHF,TGTGCCAGCAGTTTGGAAGGCACCCAGCATTTT
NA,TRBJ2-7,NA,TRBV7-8,CASTQRAGYEQYF,TGTGCCAGCACACAAAGGGCGGGCTACGAGCAGTACTTC
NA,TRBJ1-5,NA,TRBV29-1,CSLRGKDQPQHF,TGCAGCTTGCGGGGGAAAGATCAGCCCCAGCATTTT
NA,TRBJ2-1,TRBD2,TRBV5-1,CASSFSSGKKFF,TGCGCCAGCAGCTTTTCTAGCGGGAAGAAGTTCTTC
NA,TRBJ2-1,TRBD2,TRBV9,CASSVGLLAGYNEQFF,TGTGCCAGCAGCGTAGGCTTGTTAGCGGGTTACAATGAGCAGTTCTTC
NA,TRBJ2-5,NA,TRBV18,CASSSGETQYF,TGTGCCAGCTCATCCGGGGAGACCCAGTACTTC
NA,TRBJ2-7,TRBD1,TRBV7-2,CASSYDRGTYEQYF,TGTGCCAGCAGCTACGACAGGGGGACCTACGAGCAGTACTTC
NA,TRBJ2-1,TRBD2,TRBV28,CASTSGYNEQFF,TGTGCCAGCACTAGCGGCTACAATGAGCAGTTCTTC
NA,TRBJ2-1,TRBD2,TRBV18,CASSPSGSGYNEQFF,TGTGCCAGCTCCCCCAGCGGGAGTGGCTACAATGAGCAGTTCTTC
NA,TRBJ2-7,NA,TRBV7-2,CASRPDPGEQYF,TGTGCCAGCCGACCAGATCCGGGCGAGCAGTACTTC
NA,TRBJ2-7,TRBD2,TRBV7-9,CASSFTSGSSYEQYF,TGTGCCAGCAGTTTCACTAGCGGGAGTTCCTACGAGCAGTACTTC
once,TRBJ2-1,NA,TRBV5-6,CASSSFLAAYNEQFF,TGTGCCAGCAGCTCCTTCCTAGCAGCTTACAATGAGCAGTTCTTC
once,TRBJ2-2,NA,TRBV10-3,CAISEMGRNTGELFF,TGTGCCATCAGTGAGATGGGCAGGAACACCGGGGAGCTGTTTTTT
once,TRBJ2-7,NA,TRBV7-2,CASRKAAGLSYYEQYF,TGTGCCAGCAGGAAAGCCGCAGGGTTGTCCTACTACGAGCAGTACTTC
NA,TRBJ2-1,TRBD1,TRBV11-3,CASSKGQGTYNEQFF,TGTGCCAGCAGCAAGGGACAGGGGACATACAATGAGCAGTTCTTC
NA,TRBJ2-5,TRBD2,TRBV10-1,CASSPRRLAGNQYF,TGCGCCAGCAGTCCCCGGAGACTAGCGGGAAACCAGTACTTC
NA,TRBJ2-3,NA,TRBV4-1,CASSTGWGDTQYF,TGCGCCAGCAGCACAGGGTGGGGGGATACGCAGTATTTT
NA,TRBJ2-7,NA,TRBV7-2,CASSPLGGGVGREQYF,TGTGCCAGCAGCCCCCTAGGGGGCGGGGTGGGTCGCGAGCAGTACTTC
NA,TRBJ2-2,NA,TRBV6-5,CASRTDSNTGELFF,TGTGCCAGCAGAACAGACTCGAACACCGGGGAGCTGTTTTTT
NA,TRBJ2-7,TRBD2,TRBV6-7,CASRQLAGDDEQYF,TGTGCCAGCAGGCAACTAGCGGGAGATGACGAGCAGTACTTC
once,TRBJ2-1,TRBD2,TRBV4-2,CASSQGLAGSSYNEQFF,TGTGCCAGCAGCCAAGGTCTAGCGGGTTCCTCCTACAATGAGCAGTTCTTC
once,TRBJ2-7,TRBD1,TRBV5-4,CASSTGQSSYEQYF,TGTGCCAGCAGCACGGGACAGAGCTCCTACGAGCAGTACTTC
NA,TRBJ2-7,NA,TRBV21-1,CASSKDRVSYEQYF,TGTGCCAGCAGCAAGGACAGGGTGTCCTACGAGCAGTACTTC